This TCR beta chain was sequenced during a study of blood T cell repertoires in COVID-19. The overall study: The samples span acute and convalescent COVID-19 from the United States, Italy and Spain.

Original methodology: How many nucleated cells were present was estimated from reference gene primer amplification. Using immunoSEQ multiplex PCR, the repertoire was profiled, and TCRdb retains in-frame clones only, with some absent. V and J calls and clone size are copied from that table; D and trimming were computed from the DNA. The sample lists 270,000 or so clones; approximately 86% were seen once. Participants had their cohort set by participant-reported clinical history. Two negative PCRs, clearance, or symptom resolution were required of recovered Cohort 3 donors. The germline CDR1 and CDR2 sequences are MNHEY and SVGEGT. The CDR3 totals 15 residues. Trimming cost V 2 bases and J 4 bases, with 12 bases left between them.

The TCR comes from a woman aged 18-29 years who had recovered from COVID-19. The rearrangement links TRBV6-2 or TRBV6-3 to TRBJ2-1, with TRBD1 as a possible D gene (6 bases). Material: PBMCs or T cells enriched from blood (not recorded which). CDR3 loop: CASSYQGSAYNEQFF. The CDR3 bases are TGTGCCAGCAGTTACCAGGGGTCAGCATACAATGAGCAGTTCTTC.